The 2 T cell receptor beta chains reported below all come from one sample, sequenced in a study of early stage breast cancer tumors (dated by TCRdb to about 2017). Receptors were amplified or captured by the immunoSEQ multiplex PCR assay. Imported from immuneACCESS, the table was reduced by TCRdb to in-frame sequences with V and J called. These copies leave out some clones; in studies compared against another copy, an unresolved V gene accounts for under half, and the cause of the remainder is not known. For this sample the table gives about 28,000 clones, of which approximately 54% were detected only once. The ten largest clonotypes hold around 8% of the sample. The material sequenced was breast tumor tissue. The receptors originated from a person in their fifties with breast cancer.

The DNA of the CDR3 is TGTGCCAGCATGCTGAGTCTATCCTACGAGCAGTACTTC. It encodes CASMLSLSYEQYF. The V and J genes are TRBV6-6 and TRBJ2-7; D gene unclear. The germline CDR1 and CDR2 sequences are MNHNY and SVGAGI (reference sequence). Trimming removed 7 bases from V and 1 base from J, with 11 bases in between. CDR3 size: 13 residues.

This chain joins TRBV5-4 and TRBJ2-5; 9 bases align to TRBD2. Germline V gene sequence: CDR1 SGHNT, CDR2 YYREEE (reference sequence). The CDR3 is 15 amino acids. The V segment lost 0 bases and the J segment 2 bases; nucleotides outside the gene matches: 2. The CDR3 sequence: CASSLGLAGQETQYF. The CDR3, as DNA: TGTGCCAGCAGCTTGGGGCTAGCGGGACAAGAGACCCAGTACTTC.